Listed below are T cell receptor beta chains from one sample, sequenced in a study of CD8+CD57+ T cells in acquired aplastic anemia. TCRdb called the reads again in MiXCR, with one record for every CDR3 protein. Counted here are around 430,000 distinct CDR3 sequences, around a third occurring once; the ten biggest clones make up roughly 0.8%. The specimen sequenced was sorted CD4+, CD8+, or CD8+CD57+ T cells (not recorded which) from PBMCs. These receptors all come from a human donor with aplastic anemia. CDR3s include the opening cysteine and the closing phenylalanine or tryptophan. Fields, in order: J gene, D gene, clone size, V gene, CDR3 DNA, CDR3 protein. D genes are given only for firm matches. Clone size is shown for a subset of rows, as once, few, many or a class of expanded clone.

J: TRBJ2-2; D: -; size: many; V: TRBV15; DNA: TGTGCCACCAGCAGAGGGCTAAAAGACACCGGGGAGCTGTTTTTT; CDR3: CATSRGLKDTGELFF
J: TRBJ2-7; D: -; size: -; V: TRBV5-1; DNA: TGCGCCAGCAGCCCAGACAGGAACTCCTACGAGCAGTACTTC; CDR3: CASSPDRNSYEQYF
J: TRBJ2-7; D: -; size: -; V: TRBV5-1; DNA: TGCGCCAGCAGCTTGGGAGGACGCCCGAGCTCCTACGAGCAGTACTTC; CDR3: CASSLGGRPSSYEQYF
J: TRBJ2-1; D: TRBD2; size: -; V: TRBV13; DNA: TGTGCCAGCAGCACGATAGCGGGAGGGAGTTACAATGAGCAGTTCTTC; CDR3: CASSTIAGGSYNEQFF
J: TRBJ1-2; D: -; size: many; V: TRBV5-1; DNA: TGCGCCAGCAGCTCGCCCGGGGGCAATGGCTACACCTTC; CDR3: CASSSPGGNGYTF
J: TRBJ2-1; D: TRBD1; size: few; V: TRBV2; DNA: TGTGCCAGCACCTACTGGGGACAGAGCTACAATGAGCAGTTCTTC; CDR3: CASTYWGQSYNEQFF
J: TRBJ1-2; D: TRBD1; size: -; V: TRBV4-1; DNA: TGCGCCAGCAGCCAGCAACAGGGGGCCCCTTATGGCTACACCTTC; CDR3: CASSQQQGAPYGYTF
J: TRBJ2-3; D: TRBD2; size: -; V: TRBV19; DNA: TGTGCGAGTACCGGGACTAGCGTTTCCACAGATACGCAGTATTTT; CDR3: CASTGTSVSTDTQYF
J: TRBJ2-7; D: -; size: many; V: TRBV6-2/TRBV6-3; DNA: TGTGCCAGCAGCTTGACAGGACCCTACGAGCAGTACTTC; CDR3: CASSLTGPYEQYF
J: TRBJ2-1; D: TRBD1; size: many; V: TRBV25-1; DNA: TGTGCCAGCAGTGAAGGCCGGATCACAGGGGGCAGCTCCTACAATGAGCAGTTCTTC; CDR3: CASSEGRITGGSSYNEQFF
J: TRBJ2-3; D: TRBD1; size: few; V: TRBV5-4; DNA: TGTGCCAGCAGCTTGGGGGACAGGGGGCTGACAGATACGCAGTATTTT; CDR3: CASSLGDRGLTDTQYF
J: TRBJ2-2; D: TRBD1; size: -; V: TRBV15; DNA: TGTGCCACCAGCACTCGACAGGGAACGAACACCGGGGAGCTGTTTTTT; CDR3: CATSTRQGTNTGELFF
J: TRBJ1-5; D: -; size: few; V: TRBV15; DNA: TGTGCCACCAGCAGAGATCAAAAGGATAATCAGCCCCAGCATTTT; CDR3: CATSRDQKDNQPQHF
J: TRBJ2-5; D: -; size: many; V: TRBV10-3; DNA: TGTGCCATCAGTGAGCCAACTCCCGGGATACGCCAAGAGACCCAGTACTTC; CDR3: CAISEPTPGIRQETQYF
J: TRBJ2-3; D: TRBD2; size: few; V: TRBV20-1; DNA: TGCAGTGGACGGCGGGAGGGCCGTGGCACAGATACGCAGTATTTT; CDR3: CSGRREGRGTDTQYF
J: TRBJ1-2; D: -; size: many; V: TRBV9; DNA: TGTGCCAGCAGCGGGGGGGGGCAGTCTAACTATGGCTACACCTTC; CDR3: CASSGGGQSNYGYTF
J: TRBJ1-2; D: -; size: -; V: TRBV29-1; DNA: TGCAGCGTCCGAGGGGACGGCAACACCTTC; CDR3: CSVRGDGNTF
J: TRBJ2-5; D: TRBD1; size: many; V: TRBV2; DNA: TGTGCCAGTGAACAGGGGAAGGGGCAAGAGACCCAGTACTTC; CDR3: CASEQGKGQETQYF
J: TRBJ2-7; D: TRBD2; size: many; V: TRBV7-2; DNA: TGTGCCAGCACCATAAGCGGGAGCCTTTTCTACGAGCAGTACTTC; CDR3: CASTISGSLFYEQYF
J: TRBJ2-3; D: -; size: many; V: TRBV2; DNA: TGTGCCAGCAACAGGGCGTGGGGCACAGATACGCAGTATTTT; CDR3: CASNRAWGTDTQYF
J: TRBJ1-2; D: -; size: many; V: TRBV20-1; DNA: TGCAGTGCTAGTGCCCCTTCTGGCGGGGCGGCGAATGGCTACACCTTC; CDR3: CSASAPSGGAANGYTF
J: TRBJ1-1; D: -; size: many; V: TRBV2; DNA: TGTGCCAGCAGCCCCTTTACAGGCGTGAACACTGAAGCTTTCTTT; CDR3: CASSPFTGVNTEAFF
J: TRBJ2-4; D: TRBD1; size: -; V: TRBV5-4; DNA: TGTGCCAGCAGCTTGGAAGGACAGGCGCTAGCCAAAAACATTCAGTACTTC; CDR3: CASSLEGQALAKNIQYF
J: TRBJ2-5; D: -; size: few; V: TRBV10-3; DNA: TGTGCCACCAGGGCGGGCGGCACCCAAGAGACCCAGTACTTC; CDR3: CATRAGGTQETQYF
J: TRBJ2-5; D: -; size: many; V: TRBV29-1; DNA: TGCAGCGTTGAAACTCTCCGGGAAGGTGTGGAGACCCAGTACTTC; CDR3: CSVETLREGVETQYF
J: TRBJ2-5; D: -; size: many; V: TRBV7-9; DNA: TGTGCCAGCAGCTTAGGGAGTAACCAAGAGACCCAGTACTTC; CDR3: CASSLGSNQETQYF
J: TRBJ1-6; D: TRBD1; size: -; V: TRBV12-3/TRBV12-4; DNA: TGTGCCAGCAAGAGACAGGGAAAGGGTAATTCACCCCTCCACTTT; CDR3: CASKRQGKGNSPLHF
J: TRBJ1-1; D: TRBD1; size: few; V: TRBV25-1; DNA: TGTGCCAGCAGTGAAAGGAGACAGGGGCCTACGGAAGCTTTCTTT; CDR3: CASSERRQGPTEAFF
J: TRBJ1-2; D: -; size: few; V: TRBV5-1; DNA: TGCGCCAGCGGGGGGCTTCAGGGCCTTAGTCGCGGCTACACCTTC; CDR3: CASGGLQGLSRGYTF
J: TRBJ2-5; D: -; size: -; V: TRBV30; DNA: TGTGCCTGGAGTGTACGTGGGGAGACCCAGTACTTC; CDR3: CAWSVRGETQYF
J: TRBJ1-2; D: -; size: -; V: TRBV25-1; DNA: TGTGCCAGCATTGCGGGGGTGGGTAACTATGGCTACACCTTC; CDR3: CASIAGVGNYGYTF
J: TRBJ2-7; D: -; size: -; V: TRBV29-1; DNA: TGCAGCGTTGAGTTACCAGGAGGTGGTTACGAGCAGTACTTC; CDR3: CSVELPGGGYEQYF
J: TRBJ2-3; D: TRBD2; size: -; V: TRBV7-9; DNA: TGTGCCAGCACCATACCGGGACTAGAGAATACGCAGTATTTT; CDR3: CASTIPGLENTQYF
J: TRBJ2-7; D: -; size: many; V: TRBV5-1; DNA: TGCGCCAGCAGCTTGGAGATTGCCTCCTACGAGCAGTACTTC; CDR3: CASSLEIASYEQYF
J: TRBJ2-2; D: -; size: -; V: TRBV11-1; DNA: TGTGCCAGCAGCGCATCAAGGGGAGAACGGACCACCGGGGAGCTGTTTTTT; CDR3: CASSASRGERTTGELFF